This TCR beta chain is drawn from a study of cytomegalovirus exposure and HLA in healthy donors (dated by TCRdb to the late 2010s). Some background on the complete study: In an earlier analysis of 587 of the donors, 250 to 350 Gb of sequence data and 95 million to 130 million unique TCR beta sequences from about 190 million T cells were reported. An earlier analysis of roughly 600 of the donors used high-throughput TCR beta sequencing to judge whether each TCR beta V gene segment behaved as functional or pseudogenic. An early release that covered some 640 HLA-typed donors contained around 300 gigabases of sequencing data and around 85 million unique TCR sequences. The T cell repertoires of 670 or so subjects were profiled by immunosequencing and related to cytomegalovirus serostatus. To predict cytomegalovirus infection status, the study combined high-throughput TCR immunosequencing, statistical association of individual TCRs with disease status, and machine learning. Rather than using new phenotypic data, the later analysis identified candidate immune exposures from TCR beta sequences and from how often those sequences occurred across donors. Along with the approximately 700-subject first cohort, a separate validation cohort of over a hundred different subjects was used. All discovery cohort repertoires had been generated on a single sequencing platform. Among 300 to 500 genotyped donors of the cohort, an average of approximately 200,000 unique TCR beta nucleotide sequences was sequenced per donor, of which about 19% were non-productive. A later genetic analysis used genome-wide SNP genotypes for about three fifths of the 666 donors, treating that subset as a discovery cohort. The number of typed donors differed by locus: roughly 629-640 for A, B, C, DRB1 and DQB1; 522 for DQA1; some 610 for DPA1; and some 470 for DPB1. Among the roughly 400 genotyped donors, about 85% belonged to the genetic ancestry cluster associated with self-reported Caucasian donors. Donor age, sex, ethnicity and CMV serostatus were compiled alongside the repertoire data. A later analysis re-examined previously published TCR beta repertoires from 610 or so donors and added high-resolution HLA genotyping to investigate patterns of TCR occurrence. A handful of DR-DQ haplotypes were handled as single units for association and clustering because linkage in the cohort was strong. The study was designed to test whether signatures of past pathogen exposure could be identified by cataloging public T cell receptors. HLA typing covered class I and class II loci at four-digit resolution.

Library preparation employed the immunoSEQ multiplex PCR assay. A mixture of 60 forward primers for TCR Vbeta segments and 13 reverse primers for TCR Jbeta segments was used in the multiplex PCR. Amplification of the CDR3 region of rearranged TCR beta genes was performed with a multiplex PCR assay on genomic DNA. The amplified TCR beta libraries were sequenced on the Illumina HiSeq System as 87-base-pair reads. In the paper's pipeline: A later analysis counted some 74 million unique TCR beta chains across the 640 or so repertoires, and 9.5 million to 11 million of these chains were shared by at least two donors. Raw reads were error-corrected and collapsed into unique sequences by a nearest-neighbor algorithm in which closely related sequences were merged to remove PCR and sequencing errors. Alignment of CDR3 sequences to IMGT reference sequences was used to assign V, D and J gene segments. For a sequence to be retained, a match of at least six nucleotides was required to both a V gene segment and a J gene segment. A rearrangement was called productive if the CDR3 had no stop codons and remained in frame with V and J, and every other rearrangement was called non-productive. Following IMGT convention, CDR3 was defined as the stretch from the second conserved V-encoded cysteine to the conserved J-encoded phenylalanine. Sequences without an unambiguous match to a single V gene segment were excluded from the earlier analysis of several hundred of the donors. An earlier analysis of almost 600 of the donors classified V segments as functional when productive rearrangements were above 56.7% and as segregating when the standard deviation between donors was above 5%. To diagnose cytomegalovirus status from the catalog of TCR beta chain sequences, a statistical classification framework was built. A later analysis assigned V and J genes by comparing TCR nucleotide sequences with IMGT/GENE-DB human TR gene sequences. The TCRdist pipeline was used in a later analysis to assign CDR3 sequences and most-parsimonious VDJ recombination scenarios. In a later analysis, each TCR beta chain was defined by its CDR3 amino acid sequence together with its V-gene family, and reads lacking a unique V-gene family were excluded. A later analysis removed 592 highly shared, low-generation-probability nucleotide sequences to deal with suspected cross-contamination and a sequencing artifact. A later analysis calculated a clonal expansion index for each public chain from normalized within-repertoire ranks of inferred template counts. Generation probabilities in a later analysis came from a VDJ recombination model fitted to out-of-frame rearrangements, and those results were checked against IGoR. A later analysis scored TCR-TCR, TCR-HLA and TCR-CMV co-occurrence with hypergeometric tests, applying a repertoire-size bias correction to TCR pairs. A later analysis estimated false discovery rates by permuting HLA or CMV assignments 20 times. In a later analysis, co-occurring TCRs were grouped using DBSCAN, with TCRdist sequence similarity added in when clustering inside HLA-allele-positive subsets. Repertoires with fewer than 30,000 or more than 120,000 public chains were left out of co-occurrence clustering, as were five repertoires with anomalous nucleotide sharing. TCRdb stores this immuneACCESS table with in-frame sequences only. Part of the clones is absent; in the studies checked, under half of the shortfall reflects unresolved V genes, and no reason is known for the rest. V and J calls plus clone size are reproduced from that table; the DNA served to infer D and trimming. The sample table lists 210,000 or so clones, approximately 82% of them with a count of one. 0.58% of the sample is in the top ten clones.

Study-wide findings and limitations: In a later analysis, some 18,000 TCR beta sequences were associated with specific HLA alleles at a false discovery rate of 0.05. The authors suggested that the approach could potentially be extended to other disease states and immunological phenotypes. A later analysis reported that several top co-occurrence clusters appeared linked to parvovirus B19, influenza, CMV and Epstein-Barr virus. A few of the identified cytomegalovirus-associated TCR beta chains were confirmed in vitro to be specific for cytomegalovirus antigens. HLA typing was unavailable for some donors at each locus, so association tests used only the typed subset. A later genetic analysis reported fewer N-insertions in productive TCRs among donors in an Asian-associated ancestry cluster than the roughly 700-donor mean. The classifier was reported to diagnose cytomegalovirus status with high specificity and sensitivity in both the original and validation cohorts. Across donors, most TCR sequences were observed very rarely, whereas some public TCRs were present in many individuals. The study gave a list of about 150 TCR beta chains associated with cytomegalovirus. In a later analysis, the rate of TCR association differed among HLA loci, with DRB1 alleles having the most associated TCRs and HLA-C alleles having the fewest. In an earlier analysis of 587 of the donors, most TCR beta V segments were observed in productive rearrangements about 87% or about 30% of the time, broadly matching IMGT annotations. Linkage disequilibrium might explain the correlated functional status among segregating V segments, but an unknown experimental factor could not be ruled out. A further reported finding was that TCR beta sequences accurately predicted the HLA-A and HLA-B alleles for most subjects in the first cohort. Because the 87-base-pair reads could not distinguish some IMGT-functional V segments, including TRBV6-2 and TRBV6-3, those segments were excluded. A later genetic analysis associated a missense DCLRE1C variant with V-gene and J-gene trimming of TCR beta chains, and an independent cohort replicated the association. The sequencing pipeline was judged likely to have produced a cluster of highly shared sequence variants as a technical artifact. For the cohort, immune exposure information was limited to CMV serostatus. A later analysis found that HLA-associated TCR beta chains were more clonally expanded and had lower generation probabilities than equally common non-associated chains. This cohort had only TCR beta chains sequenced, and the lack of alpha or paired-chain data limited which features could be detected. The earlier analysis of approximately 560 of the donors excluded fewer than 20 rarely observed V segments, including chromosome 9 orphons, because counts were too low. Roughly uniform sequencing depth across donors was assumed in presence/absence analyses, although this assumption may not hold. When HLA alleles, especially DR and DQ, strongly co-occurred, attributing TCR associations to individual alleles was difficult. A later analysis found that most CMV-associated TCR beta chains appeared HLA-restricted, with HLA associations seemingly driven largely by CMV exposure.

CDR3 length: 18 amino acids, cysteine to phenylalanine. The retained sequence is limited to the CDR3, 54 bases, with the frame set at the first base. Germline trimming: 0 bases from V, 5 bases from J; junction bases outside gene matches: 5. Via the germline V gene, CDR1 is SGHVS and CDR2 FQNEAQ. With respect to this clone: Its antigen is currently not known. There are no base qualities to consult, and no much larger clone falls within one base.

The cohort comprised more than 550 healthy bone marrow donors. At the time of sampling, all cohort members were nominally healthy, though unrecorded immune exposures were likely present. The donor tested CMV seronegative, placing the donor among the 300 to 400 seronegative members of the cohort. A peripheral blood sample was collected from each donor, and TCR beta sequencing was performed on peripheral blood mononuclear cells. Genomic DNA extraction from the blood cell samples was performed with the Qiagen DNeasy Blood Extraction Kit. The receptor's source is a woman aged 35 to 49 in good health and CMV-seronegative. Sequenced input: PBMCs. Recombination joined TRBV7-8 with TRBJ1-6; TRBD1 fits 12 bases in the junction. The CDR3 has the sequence CASSLAGTGGSNNSPLHF. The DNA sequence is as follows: TGTGCCAGCAGCTTAGCAGGGACAGGGGGCTCTAATAATTCACCCCTCCACTTT.